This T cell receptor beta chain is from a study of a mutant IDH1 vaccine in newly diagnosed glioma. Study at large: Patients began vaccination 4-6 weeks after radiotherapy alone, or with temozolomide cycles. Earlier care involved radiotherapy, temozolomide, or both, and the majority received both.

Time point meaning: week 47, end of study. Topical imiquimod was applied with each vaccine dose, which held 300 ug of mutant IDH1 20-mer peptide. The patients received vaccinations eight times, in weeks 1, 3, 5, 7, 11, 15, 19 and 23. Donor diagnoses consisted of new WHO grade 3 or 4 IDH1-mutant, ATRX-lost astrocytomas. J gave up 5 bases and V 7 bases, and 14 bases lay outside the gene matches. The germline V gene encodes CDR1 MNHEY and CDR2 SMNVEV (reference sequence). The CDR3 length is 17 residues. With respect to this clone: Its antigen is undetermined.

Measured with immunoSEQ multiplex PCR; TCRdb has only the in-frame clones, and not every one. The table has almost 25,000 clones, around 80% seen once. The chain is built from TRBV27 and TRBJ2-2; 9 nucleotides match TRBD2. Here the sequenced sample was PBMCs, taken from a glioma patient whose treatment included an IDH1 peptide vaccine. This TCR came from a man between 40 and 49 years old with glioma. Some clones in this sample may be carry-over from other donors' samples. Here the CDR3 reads CASTPGLARFRTGELFF. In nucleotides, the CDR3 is TGTGCCAGCACCCCGGGACTAGCCCGATTCCGGACCGGGGAGCTGTTTTTT.